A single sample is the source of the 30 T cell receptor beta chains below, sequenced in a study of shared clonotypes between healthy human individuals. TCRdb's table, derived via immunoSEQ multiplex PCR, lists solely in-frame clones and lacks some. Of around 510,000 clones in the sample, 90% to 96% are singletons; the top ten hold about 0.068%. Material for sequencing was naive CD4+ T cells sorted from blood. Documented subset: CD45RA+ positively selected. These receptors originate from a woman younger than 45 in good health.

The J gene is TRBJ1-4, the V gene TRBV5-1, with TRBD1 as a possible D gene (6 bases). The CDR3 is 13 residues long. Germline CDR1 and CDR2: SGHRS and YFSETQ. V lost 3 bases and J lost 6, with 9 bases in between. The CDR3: CASSSRGDEKLFF. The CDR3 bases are TGCGCCAGCAGCTCGAGGGGGGATGAAAAACTGTTTTTT.

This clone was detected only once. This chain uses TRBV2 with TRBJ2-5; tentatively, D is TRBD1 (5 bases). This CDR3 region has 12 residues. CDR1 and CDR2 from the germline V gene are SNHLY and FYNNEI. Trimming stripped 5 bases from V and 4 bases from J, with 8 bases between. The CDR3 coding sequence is TGTGCCAGCAGTCCCCAGGGAGAGACCCAGTACTTC. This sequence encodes CASSPQGETQYF.

CDR3 nucleotides: TGTGCCAGCTCACCACGGAGGACAACTAATGAAAAACTGTTTTTT. It encodes CASSPRRTTNEKLFF. The chain employs TRBV18 and TRBJ1-4; D gene unclear. Germline CDR1 KGHSH, CDR2 LQKENI. The V gene lost 1 base and the J gene lost 0 bases, with 6 bases spanning the gap. CDR3 length equals 15 residues.

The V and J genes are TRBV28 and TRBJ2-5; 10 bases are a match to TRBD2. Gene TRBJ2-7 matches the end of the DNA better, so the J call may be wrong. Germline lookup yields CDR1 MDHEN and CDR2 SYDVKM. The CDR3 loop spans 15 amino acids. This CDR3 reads CASSSPSGSAYEQYF. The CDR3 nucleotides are TGTGCCAGCAGTTCCCCTAGCGGGAGCGCCTACGAGCAGTACTTC.

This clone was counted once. CDR3 amino acids: CASSPGLAETGELFF. Here the CDR3 DNA reads TGTGCCAGCAGCCCGGGACTAGCGGAAACCGGGGAGCTGTTTTTT. This rearrangement joins TRBV11-2 to TRBJ2-2; 11 bases agree with TRBD2. CDR1 and CDR2 (germline): SGHAT, FQNNGV. This CDR3 region has 15 residues. V dropped 5 bases and J dropped 5; count of bases not matched to a gene: 4.

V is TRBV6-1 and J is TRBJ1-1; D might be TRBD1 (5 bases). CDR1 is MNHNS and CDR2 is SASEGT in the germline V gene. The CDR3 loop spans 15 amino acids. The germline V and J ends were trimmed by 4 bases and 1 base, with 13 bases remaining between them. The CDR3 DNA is TGTGCCAGCAGTGTTACCGCAGGGCGGAACACTGAAGCTTTCTTT. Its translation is CASSVTAGRNTEAFF.

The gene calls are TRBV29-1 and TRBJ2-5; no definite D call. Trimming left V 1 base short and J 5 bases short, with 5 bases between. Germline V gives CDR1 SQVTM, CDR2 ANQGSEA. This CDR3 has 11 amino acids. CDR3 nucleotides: TGCAGCGTTGAAGCCCCGGAGACCCAGTACTTC. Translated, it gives CSVEAPETQYF.

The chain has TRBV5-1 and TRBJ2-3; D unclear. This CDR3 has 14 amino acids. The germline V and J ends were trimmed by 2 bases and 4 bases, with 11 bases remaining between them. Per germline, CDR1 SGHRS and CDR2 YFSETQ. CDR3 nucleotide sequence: TGCGCCAGCAGCTTTGTCTCTAAGGCAGATACGCAGTATTTT. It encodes CASSFVSKADTQYF.

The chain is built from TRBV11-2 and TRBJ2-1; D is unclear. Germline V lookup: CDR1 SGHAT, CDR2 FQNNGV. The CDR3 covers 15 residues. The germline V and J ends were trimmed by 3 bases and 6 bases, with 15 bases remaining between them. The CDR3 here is CASSFLRSLGNEQFF. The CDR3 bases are TGTGCCAGCAGCTTTCTGAGAAGTTTAGGCAATGAGCAGTTCTTC.

The CDR3 loop is CASSAGPPNEQFF. In DNA, the CDR3 is TGTGCCAGCAGCGCAGGGCCACCCAATGAGCAGTTCTTC. The chain has TRBV9 and TRBJ2-1; weak D call: TRBD1 (5 bases). V gave up 3 bases and J gave up 6 bases, with 10 bases separating them. Germline V gene data show CDR1 as SGDLS and CDR2 as YYNGEE. CDR3 length: 13 amino acids.

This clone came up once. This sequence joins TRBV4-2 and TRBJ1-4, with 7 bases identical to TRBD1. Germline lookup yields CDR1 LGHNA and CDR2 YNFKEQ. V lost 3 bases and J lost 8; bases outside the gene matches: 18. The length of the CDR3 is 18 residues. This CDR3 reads CASSHPRGTKGAGEKLFF. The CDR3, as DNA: TGTGCCAGCAGCCATCCTAGAGGGACTAAGGGGGCGGGGGAAAAACTGTTTTTT.

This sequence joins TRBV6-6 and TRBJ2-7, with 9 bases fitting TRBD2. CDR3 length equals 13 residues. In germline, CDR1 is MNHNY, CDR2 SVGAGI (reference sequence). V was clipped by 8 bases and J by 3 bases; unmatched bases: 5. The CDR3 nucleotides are TGTGCCAGCGCAGTAGCGGGAGACTACGAGCAGTACTTC. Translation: CASAVAGDYEQYF.

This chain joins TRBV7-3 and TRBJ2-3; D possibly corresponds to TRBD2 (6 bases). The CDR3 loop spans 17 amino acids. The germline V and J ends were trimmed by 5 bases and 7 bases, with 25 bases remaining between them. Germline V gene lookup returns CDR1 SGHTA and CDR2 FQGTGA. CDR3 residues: CASSPGVGGPGTHTQYF. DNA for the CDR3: TGTGCCAGCAGCCCGGGCGTCGGCGGTCCAGGGACTCATACGCAGTATTTT.

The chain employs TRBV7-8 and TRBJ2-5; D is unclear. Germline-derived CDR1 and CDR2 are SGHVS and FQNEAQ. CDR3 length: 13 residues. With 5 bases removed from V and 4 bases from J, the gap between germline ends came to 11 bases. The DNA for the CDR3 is TGTGCCAGCAGCATACAGTGGGGAGAGACCCAGTACTTC. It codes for CASSIQWGETQYF.

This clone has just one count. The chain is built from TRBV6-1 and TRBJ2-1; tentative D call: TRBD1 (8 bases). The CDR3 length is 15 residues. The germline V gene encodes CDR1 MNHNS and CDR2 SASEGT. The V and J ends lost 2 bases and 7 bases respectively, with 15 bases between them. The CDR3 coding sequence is TGTGCCAGCAGTGAAACAGGGGGACTACAGAATGAGCAGTTCTTC. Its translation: CASSETGGLQNEQFF.

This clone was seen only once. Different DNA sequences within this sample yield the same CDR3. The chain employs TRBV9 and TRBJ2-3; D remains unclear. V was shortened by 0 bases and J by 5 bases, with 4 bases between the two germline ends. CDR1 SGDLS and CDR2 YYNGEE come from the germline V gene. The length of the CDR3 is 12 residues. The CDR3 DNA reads TGTGCCAGCAGCGTAGGAGGAGATACGCAGTATTTT. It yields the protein CASSVGGDTQYF.

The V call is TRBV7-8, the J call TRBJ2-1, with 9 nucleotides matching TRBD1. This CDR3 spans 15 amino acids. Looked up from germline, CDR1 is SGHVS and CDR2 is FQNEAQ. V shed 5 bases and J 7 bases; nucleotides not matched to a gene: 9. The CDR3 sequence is CASSRPGQGNNEQFF. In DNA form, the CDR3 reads TGTGCCAGCAGCCGACCGGGACAGGGTAATAATGAGCAGTTCTTC.

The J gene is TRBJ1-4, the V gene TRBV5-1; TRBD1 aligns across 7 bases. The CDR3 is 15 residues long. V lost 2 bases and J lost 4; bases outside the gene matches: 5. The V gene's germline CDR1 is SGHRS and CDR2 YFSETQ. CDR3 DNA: TGCGCCAGCAGCTTTATTCCAGGGGGTAATGAAAAACTGTTTTTT. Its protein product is CASSFIPGGNEKLFF.

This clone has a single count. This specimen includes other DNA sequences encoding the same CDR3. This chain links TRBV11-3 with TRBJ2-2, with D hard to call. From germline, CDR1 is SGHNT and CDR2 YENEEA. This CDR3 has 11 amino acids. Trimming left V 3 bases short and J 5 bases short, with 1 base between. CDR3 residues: CASSLTGELFF. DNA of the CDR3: TGTGCCAGCAGCTTGACCGGGGAGCTGTTTTTT.

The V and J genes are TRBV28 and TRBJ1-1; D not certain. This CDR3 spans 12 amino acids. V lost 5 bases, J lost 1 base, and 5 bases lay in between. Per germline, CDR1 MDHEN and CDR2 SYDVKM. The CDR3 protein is CASSQQNTEAFF. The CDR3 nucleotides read TGTGCCAGCAGTCAACAGAACACTGAAGCTTTCTTT.

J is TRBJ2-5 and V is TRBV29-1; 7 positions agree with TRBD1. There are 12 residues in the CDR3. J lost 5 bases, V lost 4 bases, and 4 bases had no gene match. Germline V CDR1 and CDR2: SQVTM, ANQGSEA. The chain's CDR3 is CSVGGGQETQYF. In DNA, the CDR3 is TGCAGCGTTGGAGGGGGCCAGGAGACCCAGTACTTC. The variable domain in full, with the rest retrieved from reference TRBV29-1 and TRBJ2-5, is SAVISQKPSRDICQRGTSLTIQCQVDSQVTMMFWYRQQPGQSLTLIATANQGSEATYESGFVIDKFPISRPNLTFSTLTVSNMSPEDSSIYLCSVGGGQETQYFGPGTRLLVL.

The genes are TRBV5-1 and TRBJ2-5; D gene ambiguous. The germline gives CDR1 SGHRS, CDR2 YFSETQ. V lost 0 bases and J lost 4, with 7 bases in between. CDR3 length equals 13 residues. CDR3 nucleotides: TGCGCCAGCAGCTTGGCCGGCGTAGAGACCCAGTACTTC. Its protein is CASSLAGVETQYF.

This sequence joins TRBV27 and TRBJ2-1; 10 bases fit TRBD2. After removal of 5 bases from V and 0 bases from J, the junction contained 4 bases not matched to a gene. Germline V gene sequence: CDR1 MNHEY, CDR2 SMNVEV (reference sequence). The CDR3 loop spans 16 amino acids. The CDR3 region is CASSILAGGSYNEQFF. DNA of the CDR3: TGTGCCAGCAGTATCTTAGCGGGAGGCTCCTACAATGAGCAGTTCTTC.

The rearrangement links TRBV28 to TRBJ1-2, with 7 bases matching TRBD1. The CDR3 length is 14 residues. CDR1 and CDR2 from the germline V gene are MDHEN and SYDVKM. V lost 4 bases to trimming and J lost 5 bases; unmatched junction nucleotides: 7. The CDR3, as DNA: TGTGCCAGCAGTTGGATTACGACAGGGTATGGCTACACCTTC. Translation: CASSWITTGYGYTF.

CDR3 amino acids: CASRPGTTSEQFF. In nucleotides, the CDR3 is TGCGCCAGCCGTCCCGGGACTACGAGTGAGCAGTTCTTC. The chain recombines TRBV5-1 with TRBJ2-1; 7 bases map to TRBD2. This CDR3 is built from 13 residues. With 7 bases clipped from V and 9 bases from J, the junction kept 10 bases outside the gene matches. The V gene's germline CDR1 is SGHRS and CDR2 YFSETQ.

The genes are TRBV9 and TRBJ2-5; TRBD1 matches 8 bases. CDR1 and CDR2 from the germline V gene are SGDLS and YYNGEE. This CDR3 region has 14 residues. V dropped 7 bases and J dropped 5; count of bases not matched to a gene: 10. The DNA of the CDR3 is TGTGCCAGCGGCCAGGGGGCATTTAGGGAGACCCAGTACTTC. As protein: CASGQGAFRETQYF.

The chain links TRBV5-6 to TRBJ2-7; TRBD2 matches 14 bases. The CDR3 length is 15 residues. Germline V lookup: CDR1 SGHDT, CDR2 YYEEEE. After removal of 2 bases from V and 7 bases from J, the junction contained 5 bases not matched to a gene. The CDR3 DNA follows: TGTGCCAGCAGCTTCCGACTAGCGGGAGGGTTAGAGCAGTACTTC. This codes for CASSFRLAGGLEQYF. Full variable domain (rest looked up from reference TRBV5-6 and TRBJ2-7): DAGVTQSPTHLIKTRGQQVTLRCSPKSGHDTVSWYQQALGQGPQFIFQYYEEEERQRGNFPDRFSGHQFPNYSSELNVNALLLGDSALYLCASSFRLAGGLEQYFGPGTRLTVT.

The DNA of the CDR3 is TGCGCCAGCAGTGTAAGGAGAGCCGAAGCTTTCTTT. Translating it yields CASSVRRAEAFF. The chain couples TRBV10-2 to TRBJ1-1, with D unclear. Germline lookup yields CDR1 WSHSY and CDR2 SAAADI. The CDR3 extends over 12 amino acids. V lost 4 bases and J lost 8, with 11 bases in between.

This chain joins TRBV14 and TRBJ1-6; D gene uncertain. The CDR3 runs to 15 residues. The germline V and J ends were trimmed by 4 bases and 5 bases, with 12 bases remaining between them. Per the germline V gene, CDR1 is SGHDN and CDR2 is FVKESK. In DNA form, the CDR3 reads TGTGCCAGCAGCCGAACTACAGCGAATAATTCACCCCTCCACTTT. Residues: CASSRTTANNSPLHF. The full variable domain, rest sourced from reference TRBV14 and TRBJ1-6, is EAGVTQFPSHSVIEKGQTVTLRCDPISGHDNLYWYRRVMGKEIKFLLHFVKESKQDESGMPNNRFLAERTGGTYSTLKVQPAELEDSGVYFCASSRTTANNSPLHFGNGTRLTVT.

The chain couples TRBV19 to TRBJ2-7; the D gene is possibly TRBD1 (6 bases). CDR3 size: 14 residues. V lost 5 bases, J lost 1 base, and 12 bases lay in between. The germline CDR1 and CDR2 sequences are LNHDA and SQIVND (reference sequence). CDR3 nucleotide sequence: TGTGCCAGTAGTCGGTCAGGGGTATCCTACGAGCAGTACTTC. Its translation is CASSRSGVSYEQYF.